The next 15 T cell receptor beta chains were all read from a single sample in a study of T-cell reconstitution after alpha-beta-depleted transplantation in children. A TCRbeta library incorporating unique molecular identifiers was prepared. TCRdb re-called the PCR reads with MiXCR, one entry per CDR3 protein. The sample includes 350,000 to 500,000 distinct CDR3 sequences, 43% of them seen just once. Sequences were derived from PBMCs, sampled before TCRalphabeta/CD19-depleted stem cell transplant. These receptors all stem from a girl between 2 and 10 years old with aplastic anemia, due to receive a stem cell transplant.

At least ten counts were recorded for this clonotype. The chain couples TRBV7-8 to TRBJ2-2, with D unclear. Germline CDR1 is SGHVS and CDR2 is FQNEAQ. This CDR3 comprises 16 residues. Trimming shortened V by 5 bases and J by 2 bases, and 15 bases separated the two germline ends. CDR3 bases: TGTGCCAGCAGCCCTTGGTCCTCGTCAAACACCGGGGAGCTGTTTTTT. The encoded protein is CASSPWSSSNTGELFF. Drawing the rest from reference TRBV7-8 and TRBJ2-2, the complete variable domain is GAGVSQSPRYKVAKRGQDVALRCDPISGHVSLFWYQQALGQGPEFLTYFQNEAQLDKSGLPSDRFFAERPEGSVSTLKIQRTQQEDSAVYLCASSPWSSSNTGELFFGEGSRLTVL.

The CDR3 region is CASSRRGSSGSRMDTQYF. Written as DNA, the CDR3 is TGTGCCAGCAGCCGACGAGGGTCTAGCGGGAGTCGTATGGATACGCAGTATTTT. The chain uses TRBV2 and TRBJ2-3; 10 positions agree with TRBD2. The J segment lost 6 bases and the V segment lost 6 bases, leaving 18 bases of the junction unmatched. Germline values: CDR1 SNHLY, CDR2 FYNNEI. The CDR3 is made up of 18 amino acids.

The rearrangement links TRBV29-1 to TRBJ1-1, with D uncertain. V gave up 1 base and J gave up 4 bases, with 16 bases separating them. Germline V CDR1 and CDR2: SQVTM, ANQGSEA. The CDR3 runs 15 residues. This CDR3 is CSVEASSGGGTEAFF. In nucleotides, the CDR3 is TGCAGCGTTGAAGCTTCTAGCGGTGGCGGCACTGAAGCTTTCTTT.

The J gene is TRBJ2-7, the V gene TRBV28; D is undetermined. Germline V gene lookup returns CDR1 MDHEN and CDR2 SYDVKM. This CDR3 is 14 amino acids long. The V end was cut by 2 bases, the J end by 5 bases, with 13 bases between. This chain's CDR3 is CASSLPGRADEQYF. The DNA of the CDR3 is TGTGCCAGCAGTTTACCGGGTAGGGCCGACGAGCAGTACTTC.

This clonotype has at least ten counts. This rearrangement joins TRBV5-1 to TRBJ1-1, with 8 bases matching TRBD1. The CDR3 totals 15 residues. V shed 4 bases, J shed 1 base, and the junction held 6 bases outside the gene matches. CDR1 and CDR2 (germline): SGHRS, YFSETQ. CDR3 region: CASSPEGQENTEAFF. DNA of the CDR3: TGCGCCAGCAGCCCGGAGGGACAGGAGAACACTGAAGCTTTCTTT.

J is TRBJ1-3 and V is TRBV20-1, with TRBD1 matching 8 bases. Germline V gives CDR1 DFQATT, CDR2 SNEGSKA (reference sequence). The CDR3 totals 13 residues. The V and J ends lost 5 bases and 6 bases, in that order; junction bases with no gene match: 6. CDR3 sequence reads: CSAGRGQSNTIYF. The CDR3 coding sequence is TGCAGTGCTGGCAGGGGGCAGTCAAACACCATATATTTT.

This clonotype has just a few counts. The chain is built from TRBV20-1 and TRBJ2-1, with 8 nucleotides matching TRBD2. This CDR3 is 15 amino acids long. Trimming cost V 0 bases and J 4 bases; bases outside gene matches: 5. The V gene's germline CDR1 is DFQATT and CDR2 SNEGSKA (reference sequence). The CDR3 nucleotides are TGCAGTGCTAGAGAAGCGGGAGAAGGGTACAATGAGCAGTTCTTC. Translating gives CSAREAGEGYNEQFF.

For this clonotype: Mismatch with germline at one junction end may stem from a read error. This chain's CDR3 is CAVSESTAGADEQYF. CDR3 nucleotides: TGCGCCGTCAGTGAGTCGACAGCGGGAGCGGACGAGCAGTACTTC. The rearrangement joins TRBV10-3 to TRBJ2-7, with TRBD2 matching over 8 bases. CDR1 and CDR2 (germline): ENHRY, SYGVKD. The CDR3 runs 15 residues.

CDR3 protein: CASSQVGGDYEQYF. The CDR3 bases are TGCGCCAGCAGCCAAGTGGGGGGAGACTACGAGCAGTACTTC. The J gene is TRBJ2-7, the V gene TRBV4-1; a weak D match, TRBD2 (6 bases). Germline V gene lookup returns CDR1 MGHRA and CDR2 YSYEKL. Trimming stripped 1 base from V and 3 bases from J, with 10 bases between. The CDR3 contains 14 residues.

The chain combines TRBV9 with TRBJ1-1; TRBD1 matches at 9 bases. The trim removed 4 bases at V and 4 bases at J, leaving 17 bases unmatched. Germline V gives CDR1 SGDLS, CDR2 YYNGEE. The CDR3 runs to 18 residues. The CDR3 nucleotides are TGTGCCAGCAGCCCCCAAATCACAACAGGGGGCGAGGGCACTGAAGCTTTCTTT. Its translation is CASSPQITTGGEGTEAFF.

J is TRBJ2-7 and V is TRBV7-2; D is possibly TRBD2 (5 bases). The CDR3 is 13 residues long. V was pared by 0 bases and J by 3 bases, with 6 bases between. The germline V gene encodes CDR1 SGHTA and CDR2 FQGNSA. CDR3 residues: CASSLARDYEQYF. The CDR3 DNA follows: TGTGCCAGCAGCTTAGCACGGGACTACGAGCAGTACTTC.

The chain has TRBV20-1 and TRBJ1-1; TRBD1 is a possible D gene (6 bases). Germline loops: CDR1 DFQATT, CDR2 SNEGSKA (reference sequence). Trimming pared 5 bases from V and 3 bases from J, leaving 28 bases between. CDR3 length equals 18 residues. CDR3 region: CSAVLRDILPTGYTEAFF. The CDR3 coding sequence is TGCAGTGCTGTCCTCCGGGACATCCTCCCTACGGGGTACACTGAAGCTTTCTTT.

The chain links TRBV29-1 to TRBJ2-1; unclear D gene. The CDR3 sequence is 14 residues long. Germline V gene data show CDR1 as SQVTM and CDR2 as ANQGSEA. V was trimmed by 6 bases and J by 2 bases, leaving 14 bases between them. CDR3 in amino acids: CSVEPSGAYNEQFF. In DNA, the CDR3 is TGCAGCGTCGAACCTAGTGGGGCCTACAATGAGCAGTTCTTC.

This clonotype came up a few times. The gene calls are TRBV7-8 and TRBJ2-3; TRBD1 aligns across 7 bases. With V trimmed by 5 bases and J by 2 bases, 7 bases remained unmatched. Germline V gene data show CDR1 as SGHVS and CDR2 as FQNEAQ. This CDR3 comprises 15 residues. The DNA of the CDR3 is TGTGCCAGCAGCGAGTGGGACAGAAACACAGATACGCAGTATTTT. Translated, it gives CASSEWDRNTDTQYF.

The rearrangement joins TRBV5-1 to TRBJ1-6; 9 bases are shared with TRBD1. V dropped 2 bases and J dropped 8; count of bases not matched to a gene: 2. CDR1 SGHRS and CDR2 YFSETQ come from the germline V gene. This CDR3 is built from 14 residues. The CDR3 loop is CASSFRDRDSPLHF. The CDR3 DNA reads TGCGCCAGCAGCTTCCGGGACAGGGATTCACCCCTCCACTTT.